The next 20 T cell receptor beta chains were all read from a single sample in a study of human T cells and chemical hapten exposure. Time point described: pre-sensitization, week 0. Treatment denoted: therapeutic diphenylcyclopropenone sensitization with weekly scalp DPC. TCRdb used MiXCR to reprocess the RACE reads, holding one entry per CDR3 protein. The repertoire holds 85,000 to 120,000 distinct CDR3 sequences, with 9.5% to 15% as singletons. Here the sequenced sample was whole blood, taken in connection with sensitization to the hapten diphenylcyclopropenone (DPC). These receptors were collected from a woman between 50 and 59 years old with alopecia areata. Some clones in this sample may be carry-over from other donors' samples.

This clonotype was seen repeatedly, ten times or more. The rearrangement links TRBV5-5 to TRBJ2-2, with 12 bases identical to TRBD2. CDR3 length: 18 residues. V dropped 0 bases and J dropped 0; count of bases not matched to a gene: 3. Germline lookup yields CDR1 SGHKS and CDR2 YYEKEE (reference sequence). In DNA form, the CDR3 reads TGTGCCAGCAGCTTGGGCCTAGCGGGAGGGCCGAACACCGGGGAGCTGTTTTTT. Protein: CASSLGLAGGPNTGELFF.

This clonotype occurred a few times. The chain couples TRBV5-4 to TRBJ1-6; D not resolved. In germline, CDR1 is SGHNT, CDR2 YYREEE (reference sequence). Deletions cut 0 bases from V and 10 bases from J, with 8 bases between. The CDR3 covers 13 residues. CDR3 nucleotides: TGTGCCAGCAGCTTGGACGGGTCCTCACCCCTCCACTTT. It yields the protein CASSLDGSSPLHF.

This chain links TRBV6-5 with TRBJ1-5; D call uncertain. V gave up 6 bases and J gave up 3 bases, with 12 bases separating them. This CDR3 has 14 amino acids. Germline V gives CDR1 MNHEY, CDR2 SVGAGI. The CDR3 sequence: CASREPGFNQPQHF. CDR3 in DNA: TGTGCCAGCAGGGAGCCGGGCTTCAATCAGCCCCAGCATTTT.

The chain employs TRBV6-1 and TRBJ2-1; D is ambiguous. This CDR3 region has 13 residues. The germline V and J ends were trimmed by 2 bases and 9 bases, with 11 bases remaining between them. CDR1 MNHNS and CDR2 SASEGT come from the germline V gene. The CDR3 DNA reads TGTGCCAGCAGTGAAAGTAGTGGCACTGAGCAGTTCTTC. The encoded protein is CASSESSGTEQFF.

This rearrangement joins TRBV6-6 to TRBJ1-1, with D possibly being TRBD1 (5 bases). Deletions cut 6 bases from V and 5 bases from J, with 22 bases between. Germline V CDR1 and CDR2: MNHNY, SVGAGI (reference sequence). The CDR3 loop spans 16 amino acids. The DNA of the CDR3 is TGTGCCAGCAGGAACTCCAGGGCCCCAGGCGAGACTGAAGCTTTCTTT. Its translation is CASRNSRAPGETEAFF.

This clonotype was counted ten times or more. CDR3: CASSLKVAQREAFF. CDR3 in DNA: TGTGCCAGCAGTTTAAAGGTGGCACAGCGAGAAGCTTTCTTT. The chain uses TRBV12-3 or TRBV12-4 and TRBJ1-1; D not resolved. V shed 2 bases and J shed 8 bases, with 15 bases lying between them. The CDR3 runs to 14 residues.

This clonotype turned up a few times. The V gene is TRBV12-3 or TRBV12-4, the J gene TRBJ1-5, with D tentatively TRBD1 (6 bases). Trimming took 6 bases from V and 5 from J, leaving 14 bases between them. The CDR3 spans 14 residues. In DNA form, the CDR3 reads TGTGCCAGCAGGAAGACAGGAGTGGATCAGCCCCAGCATTTT. Translation gives CASRKTGVDQPQHF.

The sample holds many counts of this clonotype. The chain is built from TRBV3-1 and TRBJ1-2; 10 nucleotides match TRBD1. The CDR3 is made up of 15 amino acids. Germline CDR1 is LGHDT and CDR2 is YNNKEL (reference sequence). The ends lost 1 base at V and 8 bases at J; junction bases unmatched: 7. CDR3 in amino acids: CASSQVGTGERGYTF. CDR3 in DNA: TGTGCCAGCAGCCAAGTTGGGACAGGGGAAAGAGGCTACACCTTC.

The chain couples TRBV25-1 to TRBJ1-2; no firm D call. The CDR3 runs to 11 residues. In germline, CDR1 is MGHDK, CDR2 SYGVNS. The V end was cut by 8 bases, the J end by 5 bases, with 9 bases between. Written as DNA, the CDR3 is TGTGCCAGCGGGGTTTGGTATGGCTACACCTTC. Translating it yields CASGVWYGYTF.

This clonotype was counted only a few times. CDR3 DNA sequence: TGTGCCAGCAGCTTAATGCGGAGGAATGAAAAACTGTTTTTT. This translates into CASSLMRRNEKLFF. The chain uses TRBV7-2 and TRBJ1-4, with no clear D. Germline V lookup: CDR1 SGHTA, CDR2 FQGNSA. This CDR3 region has 14 residues. The ends were cut back, 2 bases at V and 5 bases at J, with 9 bases in the middle.

This clonotype is termed medium-sized. The chain combines TRBV29-1 with TRBJ1-2, with D possibly TRBD1 on 5 matching bases. Germline V CDR1 and CDR2: SQVTM, ANQGSEA. The CDR3 is 12 amino acids. The germline V and J ends were trimmed by 4 bases and 4 bases, with 10 bases remaining between them. The CDR3 nucleotides are TGCAGCGTTGTTGGGGGTGTCTATGGCTACACCTTC. Protein sequence: CSVVGGVYGYTF.

This clonotype was recorded a few times. The V and J genes are TRBV6-5 and TRBJ2-3; perhaps TRBD1 as D (6 bases). The length of the CDR3 is 16 residues. V lost 0 bases and J lost 1, with 11 bases in between. Germline V CDR1 and CDR2: MNHEY, SVGAGI. For the CDR3, the DNA is TGTGCCAGCAGTTACTCGATCGCAGGGGGCACAGATACGCAGTATTTT. Amino acid sequence: CASSYSIAGGTDTQYF.

The rearrangement uses TRBV9 and TRBJ2-3; no definite D call. This CDR3 is built from 13 residues. Germline CDR1 SGDLS, CDR2 YYNGEE. V was cut by 0 bases and J by 5 bases, with 7 bases left in between. CDR3 in DNA: TGTGCCAGCAGCGTAGGCAACAGAGATACGCAGTATTTT. Protein: CASSVGNRDTQYF.

The V and J genes are TRBV28 and TRBJ1-5, with D possibly TRBD1 on 5 matching bases. Trimming shortened V by 3 bases and J by 6 bases, and 15 bases separated the two germline ends. CDR1 MDHEN and CDR2 SYDVKM come from the germline V gene. This CDR3 spans 15 amino acids. CDR3 region: CASSLLGRDGQPQHF. DNA for the CDR3: TGTGCCAGCAGTTTGTTGGGCAGGGACGGTCAGCCCCAGCATTTT.

In this sample, this clonotype turned up many times. The V gene is TRBV3-1, the J gene TRBJ2-4; 7 bases agree with TRBD2. Germline V gene data show CDR1 as LGHDT and CDR2 as YNNKEL (reference sequence). V trimming: 0 bases; J trimming: 11 bases; junction bases outside the gene matches: 10. This CDR3 comprises 15 residues. CDR3 amino acids: CASSQDSVPGRVQYF. The CDR3 DNA is TGTGCCAGCAGCCAAGATAGTGTTCCAGGGAGGGTTCAGTACTTC.

This chain links TRBV28 with TRBJ2-3, with D perhaps TRBD1 (5 bases). V was trimmed by 5 bases and J by 2 bases, leaving 14 bases between them. Germline-derived CDR1 and CDR2 are MDHEN and SYDVKM. The CDR3 spans 15 residues. For the CDR3, the DNA is TGTGCCAGCAGTCCTACAGGATTGGTCACAGATACGCAGTATTTT. This codes for CASSPTGLVTDTQYF. Full variable domain (missing parts from reference TRBV28 and TRBJ2-3): DVKVTQSSRYLVKRTGEKVFLECVQDMDHENMFWYRQDPGLGLRLIYFSYDVKMKEKGDIPEGYSVSREKKERFSLILESASTNQTSMYLCASSPTGLVTDTQYFGPGTRLTVL.

The V call is TRBV7-8, the J call TRBJ1-1; D gene ambiguous. CDR1 is SGHVS, CDR2 FQNEAQ, per germline. Trimming left V 5 bases short and J 8 bases short, with 15 bases between. The CDR3 covers 13 residues. CDR3 sequence: CASSPPYVREAFF. In DNA form, the CDR3 reads TGTGCCAGCAGCCCGCCCTATGTAAGGGAAGCTTTCTTT.

This clonotype appeared a few times. The chain is built from TRBV7-2 and TRBJ2-7; D ambiguous. Trimming shortened V by 3 bases and J by 2 bases, and 17 bases separated the two germline ends. Germline CDR1 reads SGHTA; CDR2 reads FQGNSA. The CDR3 spans 16 residues. The CDR3 protein is CASSFGQHGETYEQYF. As DNA, the CDR3 is TGTGCCAGCAGCTTTGGGCAACACGGTGAAACCTACGAGCAGTACTTC.

Here the CDR3 DNA reads TGCAGCGTTGATGTGGGAACCTATGGCTACACCTTC. Translation gives CSVDVGTYGYTF. The rearrangement links TRBV29-1 to TRBJ1-2; D not resolved. Per germline, CDR1 SQVTM and CDR2 ANQGSEA. Trimming left V 3 bases short and J 4 bases short, with 9 bases between. The CDR3 loop spans 12 amino acids.

The chain couples TRBV12-3 or TRBV12-4 to TRBJ2-7, with D tentatively TRBD2 (6 bases). The CDR3 runs to 15 residues. V lost 4 bases and J 3 bases, leaving 16 bases between the germline ends. In DNA, the CDR3 is TGTGCCAGCAGTTCCCCACACCTAGCGTACTACGAGCAGTACTTC. It encodes CASSSPHLAYYEQYF.